The T cell receptor (beta chain) under discussion was sequenced for a study of T-cell memory formation after mild COVID-19. Study in general: The TCR clusters were mostly specific to one donor.

Trimming took 4 bases from V and 0 from J, leaving 15 bases between them. This CDR3 comprises 16 residues. CDR1 is SGHVS and CDR2 is FQNEAQ in the germline V gene. General study findings and limits: Largely, contracting CD4+ clones fell within CM and EM, and contracting CD8+ clones within EMRA.

TCRalpha and TCRbeta libraries used 5'RACE with constant-segment primers and UMIs. A single record per CDR3 protein comes from TCRdb applying MiXCR to the 5' RACE reads. The sample lists about 310,000 distinct CDR3 sequences, roughly 15% occurring once. This clonotype was detected a few times. Its specificity is unknown. Sequencing was done on a sample of PBMCs or a T cell subset sorted from them (not recorded which). The rearrangement uses TRBV7-8 and TRBJ2-5, with a tentative D call TRBD1 (5 bases). The TCR comes from a man younger than 30 who had mild COVID-19 (a few samples of this study predate the infection). Cell type and time point are not known. In DNA form, the CDR3 reads TGTGCCAGCAGCTCGCCCGGGCAGGGAAACCAAGAGACCCAGTACTTC. Amino acids: CASSSPGQGNQETQYF.